This T cell receptor beta chain was obtained from a study of cytomegalovirus exposure and HLA in healthy donors. General study points: Reportedly, TCR beta sequences accurately predicted HLA-A and HLA-B alleles in most subjects. Under in vitro conditions, a few CMV-associated chains were confirmed as specific for CMV antigens. It was assumed in the presence/absence analyses that sequencing depth was roughly uniform across donors.

With regard to this clone: What it binds is unknown.

Use of 60 Vbeta and 13 Jbeta primers characterized the PCR. The table came from immunoSEQ multiplex PCR; TCRdb's copy has only in-frame clones and leaves some out. The sample records 100,000 to 120,000 clones, 79% being singletons. V was pared by 5 bases and J by 9 bases, with 7 bases of the junction left unmatched. The CDR3 length is 16 residues. The germline gives CDR1 LNHDA, CDR2 SQIVND (reference sequence). The gene calls are TRBV19 and TRBJ2-2; 15 bases are a match to TRBD2. The origin of this receptor is a man in his thirties or forties in good health and CMV-seropositive. Source material: PBMCs. The CDR3 DNA reads TGTGCCAGTAGTTCCGGACTAGCGGGGGGGCCTCGGGAGCTGTTTTTT. Translated: CASSSGLAGGPRELFF. Full variable domain (rest looked up from reference TRBV19 and TRBJ2-2): DGGITQSPKYLFRKEGQNVTLSCEQNLNHDAMYWYRQDPGQGLRLIYYSQIVNDFQKGDIAEGYSVSREKKESFPLTVTSAQKNPTAFYLCASSSGLAGGPRELFFGEGSRLTVL.